The sequence of this TCR beta chain was determined in a study of shared clonotypes between healthy human individuals. Study conclusions and caveats: Clonotype sharing among the donors was expected to vary with sequencing depth. Across a handful of donors, naive CD4 shared 5% to 6%, naive CD8 more than 3%, memory CD4 over 2%, memory CD8 over 0.3%.

CDR1 is MNHNS and CDR2 is SASEGT in the germline V gene. The CDR3 has 12 residues. The germline V and J ends were trimmed by 6 bases and 0 bases, with 5 bases remaining between them. CD45RA-negative memory and CD45RA+ naive subsets were split from the CD4+ cells. Generated by immunoSEQ multiplex PCR, the TCRdb table keeps only in-frame clones and is missing some. The sample includes 2 million to 2.5 million clones, 90% to 96% seen only once; the top ten take roughly 0.13%. Concerning this clone itself: Its target is unknown.

This receptor was taken from a young man in good health. The chain couples TRBV6-1 to TRBJ1-1; D not resolved. The sample was naive CD4+ T cells sorted from blood. Described subset: CD45RA+ positively selected. CDR3 nucleotides: TGTGCCAGCAGGACCTTGAACACTGAAGCTTTCTTT. Residues: CASRTLNTEAFF.